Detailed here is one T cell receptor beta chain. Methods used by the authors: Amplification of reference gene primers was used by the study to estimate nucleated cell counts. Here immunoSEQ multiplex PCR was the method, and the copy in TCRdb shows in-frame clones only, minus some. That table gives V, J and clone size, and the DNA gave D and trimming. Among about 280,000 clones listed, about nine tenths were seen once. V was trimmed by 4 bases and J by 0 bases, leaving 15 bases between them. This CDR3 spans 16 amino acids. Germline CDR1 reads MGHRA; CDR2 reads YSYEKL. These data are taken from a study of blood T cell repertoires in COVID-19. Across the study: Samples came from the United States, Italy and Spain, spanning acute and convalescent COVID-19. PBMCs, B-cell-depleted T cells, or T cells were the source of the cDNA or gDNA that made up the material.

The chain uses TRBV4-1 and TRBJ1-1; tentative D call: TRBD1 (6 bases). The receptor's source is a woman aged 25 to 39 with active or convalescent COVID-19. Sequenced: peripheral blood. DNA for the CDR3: TGCGCCAGCAGCCTCGTACTCGGACAGTTGAACACTGAAGCTTTCTTT. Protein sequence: CASSLVLGQLNTEAFF.